Shown below are 26 T cell receptor beta chains from a single sample sequenced in a study of cytomegalovirus exposure and HLA in healthy donors. The PCR ran on 60 Vbeta and 13 Jbeta primers. Produced via immunoSEQ multiplex PCR; TCRdb's table is partial and in-frame only. The profile shows over 150,000 clones, 79% of them singletons. The material sequenced was PBMCs. All receptors come from a man aged 35 to 55 in good health and CMV-seronegative.

V usage is TRBV27 and J usage is TRBJ2-3; tentatively, D is TRBD1 (6 bases). The length of the CDR3 is 14 residues. CDR1 is MNHEY, CDR2 SMNVEV, per germline (reference sequence). V lost 7 bases, J lost 6 bases, and 17 bases lay in between. The CDR3 reads CASTTLRQADTQYF. CDR3 DNA: TGTGCCAGCACCACCCTCCGACAGGCGGATACGCAGTATTTT.

V gene TRBV14 combines with J gene TRBJ2-5; no clear D. This CDR3 comprises 14 residues. Trimming took 1 base from V and 4 from J, leaving 10 bases between them. Germline V gene data show CDR1 as SGHDN and CDR2 as FVKESK. This chain's CDR3 is CASSQVTGGETQYF. In nucleotides, the CDR3 is TGTGCCAGCAGCCAAGTAACGGGTGGAGAGACCCAGTACTTC. Filled out from reference TRBV14 and TRBJ2-5, the complete variable domain reads EAGVTQFPSHSVIEKGQTVTLRCDPISGHDNLYWYRRVMGKEIKFLLHFVKESKQDESGMPNNRFLAERTGGTYSTLKVQPAELEDSGVYFCASSQVTGGETQYFGPGTRLLVL.

J is TRBJ2-3 and V is TRBV7-9; 9 bases map to TRBD2. V trimming: 4 bases; J trimming: 4 bases; junction bases outside the gene matches: 6. The CDR3 sequence is 15 residues long. CDR1 and CDR2 (germline): SEHNR, FQNEAQ (reference sequence). The DNA for the CDR3 is TGTGCCAGCAGCTCTCAGCGGGAGGAGCCAGATACGCAGTATTTT. Protein product: CASSSQREEPDTQYF.

The chain joins TRBV7-9 to TRBJ2-3, with D possibly being TRBD2 (6 bases). CDR3 length: 12 amino acids. Trimming left V 8 bases short and J 6 bases short, with 12 bases between. Germline CDR1 SEHNR, CDR2 FQNEAQ (reference sequence). Written as DNA, the CDR3 is TGTGCCAGCGGGCCAGGAGGGGATACGCAGTATTTT. Translation: CASGPGGDTQYF.

V usage is TRBV6-5 and J usage is TRBJ2-5, with 12 bases that match TRBD2. CDR1 and CDR2 (germline): MNHEY, SVGAGI. This CDR3 contains 14 residues. J lost 5 bases, V lost 6 bases, and 4 bases had no gene match. The CDR3 region is CASRVLAGGETQYF. The CDR3 nucleotides read TGTGCCAGCAGGGTACTAGCGGGGGGCGAGACCCAGTACTTC.

V and J are TRBV7-2 and TRBJ2-2; D uncertain. The CDR3 runs 13 residues. The germline V gene encodes CDR1 SGHTA and CDR2 FQGNSA. Trimming stripped 8 bases from V and 1 base from J, with 8 bases between. CDR3 coding DNA: TGTGCCAGCTCTAAGATGAACACCGGGGAGCTGTTTTTT. Its translation: CASSKMNTGELFF. Together with reference TRBV7-2 and TRBJ2-2, the CDR3 gives the full variable domain: GAGVSQSPSNKVTEKGKDVELRCDPISGHTALYWYRQSLGQGLEFLIYFQGNSAPDKSGLPSDRFSAERTGGSVSTLTIQRTQQEDSAVYLCASSKMNTGELFFGEGSRLTVL.

The genes are TRBV15 and TRBJ2-7, with 9 bases matching TRBD2. V was pared by 5 bases and J by 0 bases, with 11 bases of the junction left unmatched. Germline V CDR1 and CDR2: LNHNV, YYDKDF (reference sequence). This CDR3 comprises 17 residues. The CDR3 DNA reads as TGTGCCACCAGCCGTATTGCTGGTAGCGGGAGCTCCTACGAGCAGTACTTC. As protein: CATSRIAGSGSSYEQYF.

Turning to this clone: This CDR3 is also generated by other DNA sequences in the sample. This chain joins TRBV18 and TRBJ2-1, with 10 bases matching TRBD2. The germline V gene has CDR1 KGHSH and CDR2 LQKENI. This CDR3 comprises 14 residues. V gave up 1 base and J gave up 7 bases; unmatched junction bases: 1. The chain's CDR3 is CASSPLAGGNEQFF. CDR3 nucleotides: TGTGCCAGCTCACCACTAGCGGGAGGTAATGAGCAGTTCTTC. The full variable domain, with the rest looked up from reference TRBV18 and TRBJ2-1, is NAGVMQNPRHLVRRRGQEARLRCSPMKGHSHVYWYRQLPEEGLKFMVYLQKENIIDESGMPKERFSAEFPKEGPSILRIQQVVRGDSAAYFCASSPLAGGNEQFFGPGTRLTVL.

The chain combines TRBV6-1 with TRBJ2-3; D is undetermined. Trimming shortened V by 10 bases and J by 3 bases, and 8 bases separated the two germline ends. Germline lookup yields CDR1 MNHNS and CDR2 SASEGT. CDR3 length equals 11 residues. The CDR3, as DNA: TGTGCCACCTCCGTTACAGATACGCAGTATTTT. Its protein is CATSVTDTQYF.

This clone was seen once. The chain uses TRBV18 and TRBJ1-3, with a weak D call TRBD1 (5 bases). V lost 3 bases and J lost 0, with 12 bases in between. Germline lookup yields CDR1 KGHSH and CDR2 LQKENI. There are 16 residues in the CDR3. The CDR3 coding sequence is TGTGCCAGCTCACCTGGGGCAACTGGCTCTGGAAACACCATATATTTT. Protein sequence: CASSPGATGSGNTIYF.

The chain is built from TRBV14 and TRBJ1-1; no definite D call. The V and J ends lost 4 bases and 0 bases respectively, with 6 bases between them. Looked up from germline, CDR1 is SGHDN and CDR2 is FVKESK. This CDR3 is 13 amino acids long. CDR3 in DNA: TGTGCCAGCAGCCCCAGAATGAACACTGAAGCTTTCTTT. Its protein product is CASSPRMNTEAFF.

This clone was detected once. The rearrangement uses TRBV4-2 and TRBJ2-3, with 9 bases identical to TRBD2. With 5 bases clipped from V and 0 bases from J, the junction kept 15 bases outside the gene matches. This CDR3 is 19 amino acids long. CDR1 and CDR2 from the germline V gene are LGHNA and YNFKEQ. In nucleotides, the CDR3 is TGTGCCAGCAGCTCGCAAACCCGTGGGCTAGCGGGAAGCACAGATACGCAGTATTTT. Its translation is CASSSQTRGLAGSTDTQYF.

The chain uses TRBV5-6 and TRBJ2-1; TRBD2 is a possible D gene (5 bases). The CDR3 contains 14 residues. Germline CDR1 SGHDT, CDR2 YYEEEE. Trimming removed 4 bases from V and 0 bases from J, with 8 bases in between. CDR3 sequence reads: CASSRESSYNEQFF. As DNA, the CDR3 is TGTGCCAGCAGCAGGGAGAGCTCCTACAATGAGCAGTTCTTC. The full variable domain, completed using reference TRBV5-6 and TRBJ2-1, is DAGVTQSPTHLIKTRGQQVTLRCSPKSGHDTVSWYQQALGQGPQFIFQYYEEEERQRGNFPDRFSGHQFPNYSSELNVNALLLGDSALYLCASSRESSYNEQFFGPGTRLTVL.

The V and J genes are TRBV5-1 and TRBJ2-7; 9 nucleotides align to TRBD1. Germline V lookup: CDR1 SGHRS, CDR2 YFSETQ. The CDR3 extends over 15 amino acids. The J segment lost 2 bases and the V segment lost 0 bases, leaving 3 bases of the junction unmatched. The CDR3 reads CASSLEGTGTYEQYF. CDR3 DNA sequence: TGCGCCAGCAGCTTGGAGGGGACAGGGACCTACGAGCAGTACTTC.

The gene calls are TRBV7-8 and TRBJ2-5, with D possibly matching TRBD1 (6 bases). The CDR3 is 14 residues long. With 3 bases removed from V and 2 bases from J, the gap between germline ends came to 10 bases. CDR1 is SGHVS and CDR2 is FQNEAQ in the germline V gene. The CDR3 DNA follows: TGTGCCAGCAGCTTCGGACAGTTGCAAGAGACCCAGTACTTC. Translating gives CASSFGQLQETQYF.

This clone was seen just once. The chain couples TRBV7-9 to TRBJ2-3, with D possibly matching TRBD2 (5 bases). Germline V gene lookup returns CDR1 SEHNR and CDR2 FQNEAQ (reference sequence). The CDR3 is 15 amino acids. Trimming removed 2 bases from V and 5 bases from J, with 14 bases in between. The CDR3 sequence: CASSLNEGAEDTQYF. DNA of the CDR3: TGTGCCAGCAGCTTAAATGAGGGAGCGGAAGATACGCAGTATTTT. The full variable domain, in which reference TRBV7-9 and TRBJ2-3 provide the parts outside the CDR3, is DTGVSQNPRHKITKRGQNVTFRCDPISEHNRLYWYRQTLGQGPEFLTYFQNEAQLEKSRLLSDRFSAERPKGSFSTLEIQRTEQGDSAMYLCASSLNEGAEDTQYFGPGTRLTVL.

This clone was counted once. This rearrangement joins TRBV6-1 to TRBJ2-7; 10 positions match TRBD1. V shed 7 bases and J 6 bases; nucleotides not matched to a gene: 15. Germline CDR1 and CDR2: MNHNS and SASEGT. This CDR3 has 16 residues. The CDR3 spells CASTETGGFTVAEQYF. The CDR3 region has the DNA TGTGCCAGCACTGAGACAGGGGGCTTTACGGTAGCCGAGCAGTACTTC.

The V and J genes are TRBV15 and TRBJ2-5; D is undetermined. The CDR3 is 13 amino acids. V lost 3 bases and J 4 bases, leaving 9 bases between the germline ends. Germline V gene lookup returns CDR1 LNHNV and CDR2 YYDKDF (reference sequence). The CDR3 spells CATSRSTVETQYF. The CDR3 region has the DNA TGTGCCACCAGCAGGTCTACAGTAGAGACCCAGTACTTC.

Comment on this clone: This CDR3 is also generated by other DNA sequences in the sample. The chain uses TRBV30 and TRBJ2-7; D unresolved. Deletions cut 2 bases from V and 4 bases from J, with 6 bases between. This CDR3 contains 11 residues. Germline CDR1 GTSNPN, CDR2 SVGIG (reference sequence). CDR3 sequence reads: CAWSPGYEQYF. The CDR3 nucleotides are TGTGCCTGGAGTCCCGGGTACGAGCAGTACTTC.

V and J are TRBV14 and TRBJ2-2, with TRBD2 matching over 8 bases. V dropped 1 base and J dropped 0; count of bases not matched to a gene: 7. The CDR3 extends over 18 amino acids. Germline loops: CDR1 SGHDN, CDR2 FVKESK. The CDR3 sequence: CASSQVNPGGANTGELFF. The CDR3 coding sequence is TGTGCCAGCAGCCAAGTAAATCCGGGAGGGGCGAACACCGGGGAGCTGTTTTTT.

This chain connects TRBV5-1 to TRBJ2-3; TRBD1 matches at 12 bases. Trimming cost V 1 base and J 3 bases; bases outside gene matches: 6. The CDR3 has 17 residues. Germline assignment: CDR1 SGHRS and CDR2 YFSETQ. This chain's CDR3 is CASSLMGTGGVTDTQYF. CDR3 coding DNA: TGCGCCAGCAGCTTGATGGGGACAGGGGGCGTAACAGATACGCAGTATTTT.

The chain carries TRBV28 and TRBJ2-7, with a possible D match to TRBD2 (5 bases). CDR3 length equals 16 residues. V lost 8 bases to trimming and J lost 4 bases, with 24 bases between them. The germline V gene encodes CDR1 MDHEN and CDR2 SYDVKM. CDR3 nucleotides: TGTGCCAGCCGTTCGAGCGGCCTACCCAGAGATTACGAGCAGTACTTC. This codes for CASRSSGLPRDYEQYF.

This chain joins TRBV19 and TRBJ2-2, with 9 bases matching TRBD1. J gave up 2 bases and V 6 bases, and 4 bases lay outside the gene matches. The CDR3 totals 15 residues. In germline, CDR1 is LNHDA, CDR2 SQIVND (reference sequence). CDR3 nucleotide sequence: TGTGCCAGTAGCCCGGGACAGGGTAACACCGGGGAGCTGTTTTTT. It codes for CASSPGQGNTGELFF. Variable domain in full (rest from reference TRBV19 and TRBJ2-2): DGGITQSPKYLFRKEGQNVTLSCEQNLNHDAMYWYRQDPGQGLRLIYYSQIVNDFQKGDIAEGYSVSREKKESFPLTVTSAQKNPTAFYLCASSPGQGNTGELFFGEGSRLTVL.

The chain joins TRBV18 to TRBJ1-4, with unresolved D. The V gene lost 6 bases and the J gene lost 6 bases, with 11 bases spanning the gap. Germline loops: CDR1 KGHSH, CDR2 LQKENI. The CDR3 consists of 13 residues. The CDR3 protein is CASSAFPHEKLFF. The DNA of the CDR3 is TGTGCCAGCTCGGCCTTCCCCCATGAAAAACTGTTTTTT.

This chain links TRBV6-1 with TRBJ1-2; D is possibly TRBD1 (6 bases). This CDR3 region has 13 residues. Between the trimmed V and J ends, which lost 3 bases and 5 bases, there was a span of 10 bases. The germline V gene has CDR1 MNHNS and CDR2 SASEGT. The CDR3 sequence is CASSEADSYGYTF. The DNA for the CDR3 is TGTGCCAGCAGTGAGGCGGACAGTTATGGCTACACCTTC.

The V and J genes are TRBV28 and TRBJ2-7, with TRBD2 matching over 10 bases. Germline CDR1 and CDR2: MDHEN and SYDVKM. V shed 11 bases and J 4 bases; nucleotides not matched to a gene: 11. This CDR3 comprises 14 residues. This CDR3 reads CAHSAGGPPYEQYF. DNA of the CDR3: TGTGCCCATTCAGCGGGAGGGCCCCCTTACGAGCAGTACTTC.